This TCR beta chain was profiled in a study of T cells in Graves' hyperthyroidism and ophthalmopathy. Study results and caveats: Most clonotypes expanded in the thyroid (above 0.001) were also present in blood.

About this clonotype: No antigen is known for it.

CDR3 length: 14 amino acids. Trimming took off 4 bases at V and 0 bases at J, with 9 bases between the two ends. CDR1 and CDR2 (germline): SQVTM, ANQGSEA. Amplified regions were TCR beta CDR3 sequences from RNA transcripts. A set of HTBI primers served as the primers for a first-round RT-PCR of the TCR CDR3. TCRdb processed the multiplex PCR reads anew with MiXCR; each CDR3 protein has one entry. The top ten hold 34% of the sample, which has about 640,000 distinct CDR3 sequences, roughly 20% seen once. The chain uses TRBV29-1 and TRBJ1-4; D not resolved. The material sequenced was blood. This receptor was obtained from a man aged 30 to 39 with Graves' ophthalmopathy. The CDR3 reads CSVARTATNEKLFF. The CDR3 bases are TGCAGCGTTGCGAGAACTGCAACTAATGAAAAACTGTTTTTT.